This T cell receptor beta chain was sequenced in a study of cytomegalovirus exposure and HLA in healthy donors. Both 60 Vbeta primers and 13 Jbeta primers went into the PCR. Produced via immunoSEQ multiplex PCR; TCRdb's table is partial and in-frame only. The data contain 100,000 to 150,000 clones, 80% to 90% of them seen just once; the ten biggest clones take up under 3.5%. The study sampled nominally healthy donors, though unrecorded immune exposures were likely. Worth noting for this clone: Its antigen is as yet unknown.

Findings of the study overall: Reports credit the classifier with highly specific, highly sensitive diagnosis of cytomegalovirus status. Among TCR beta chains, those listed as cytomegalovirus-associated numbered over 150.

The germline gives CDR1 LGHNA, CDR2 YSLEER. The CDR3 sequence is 16 residues long. V lost 0 bases and J lost 4, with 15 bases in between. Sequenced sample: PBMCs. V and J are TRBV4-3 and TRBJ2-5, with D perhaps matching TRBD2 (7 bases). The receptor's source is a man aged 45 to 65 in good health and CMV-seronegative. The CDR3 region is CASSQDVGGAGETQYF. In DNA, the CDR3 is TGCGCCAGCAGCCAAGATGTGGGGGGGGCGGGAGAGACCCAGTACTTC.